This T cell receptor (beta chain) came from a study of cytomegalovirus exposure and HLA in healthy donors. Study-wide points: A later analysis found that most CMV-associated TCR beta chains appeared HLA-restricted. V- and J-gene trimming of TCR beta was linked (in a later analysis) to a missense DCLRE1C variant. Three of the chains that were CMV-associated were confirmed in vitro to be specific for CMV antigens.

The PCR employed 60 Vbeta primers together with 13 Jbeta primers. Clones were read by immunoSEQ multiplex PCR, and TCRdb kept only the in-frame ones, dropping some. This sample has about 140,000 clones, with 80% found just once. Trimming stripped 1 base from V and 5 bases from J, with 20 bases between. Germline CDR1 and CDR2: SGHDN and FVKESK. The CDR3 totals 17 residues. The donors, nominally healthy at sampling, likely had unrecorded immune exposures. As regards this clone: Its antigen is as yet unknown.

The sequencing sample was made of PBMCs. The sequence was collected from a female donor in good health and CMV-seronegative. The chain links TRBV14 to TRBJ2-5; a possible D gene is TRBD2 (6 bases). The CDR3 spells CASSQGLLDRDWETQYF. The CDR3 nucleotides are TGTGCCAGCAGCCAAGGACTACTCGATAGGGACTGGGAGACCCAGTACTTC.